This TCR beta chain was captured by sequencing in a study of Ad26.COV2.S vaccination and SARS-CoV-2 variants. Study-level background: Intramuscularly, Ad26.COV2.S was given either once or twice, 56 days apart.

The CDR3 is 15 residues long. Trimming left V 4 bases short and J 3 bases short, with 13 bases between. Germline-derived CDR1 and CDR2 are SGHKS and YYEKEE (reference sequence). Here immunoSEQ multiplex PCR was the method, and the copy in TCRdb shows in-frame clones only, minus some. The sample carries hundreds of thousands of clones, around 89% recorded once. Sample treatment: some 19 received Ad26.COV2.S at low or high dose, single or two shots; roughly five received placebo; per-sample allocation not given. Sampling occurred on day 63 after the first vaccine or placebo injection. Boston supplied an adult donor aged 18-55 years.

V usage is TRBV5-5 and J usage is TRBJ1-4, with D possibly matching TRBD1 (6 bases). Sequenced here: peripheral blood, sampled in a trial of Ad26.COV2.S vaccine versus placebo. This sequence originates from a person between 18 and 65 years old who received the Ad26.COV2.S COVID-19 vaccine or a placebo. The DNA of the CDR3 is TGTGCCAGCAGCAGCCAGGGGAACCCTAATGAAAAACTGTTTTTT. It codes for CASSSQGNPNEKLFF.